The source of this T cell receptor (beta chain) is a study of monozygotic twins with inflammatory bowel disease. Notes on the study in general: Support for any single strong IBD-associated signal or clonotype was not found. Among twins, concordant and discordant pairs did not differ in repertoire similarity, possibly from limited power.

Collection of an approximately 2.3 ml blood sample took place per donor. TCRdb re-called the 5' RACE reads, yielding one record per CDR3 amino acid sequence without DNA. In total, the table holds about 210,000 distinct CDR3 sequences. Details on this clonotype: Its antigen is not known.

This CDR3 contains 19 residues. The germline gives CDR1 KGHSH, CDR2 LQKENI. This clonotype originated in a human donor with ulcerative colitis or Crohn's disease, or a healthy co-twin of an affected twin (not recorded which). V is TRBV18 and J is TRBJ1-4; TCRdb outputs TRBD1, but without DNA this stays unchecked. The sample consisted of blood. CDR3 amino acids: CASSPQRTGGAGVDEKLFF.